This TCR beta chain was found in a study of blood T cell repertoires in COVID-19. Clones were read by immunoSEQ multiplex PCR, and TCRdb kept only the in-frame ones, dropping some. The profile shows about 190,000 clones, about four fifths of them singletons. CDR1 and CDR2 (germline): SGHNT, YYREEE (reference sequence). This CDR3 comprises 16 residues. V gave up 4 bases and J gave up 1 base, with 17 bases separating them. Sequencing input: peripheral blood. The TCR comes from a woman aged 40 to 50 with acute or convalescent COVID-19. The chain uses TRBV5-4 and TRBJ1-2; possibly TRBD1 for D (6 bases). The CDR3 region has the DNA TGTGCCAGCAGCGCCTTGTTGGGGGCCTTTAACTATGGCTACACCTTC. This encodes CASSALLGAFNYGYTF. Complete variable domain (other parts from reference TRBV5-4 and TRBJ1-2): ETGVTQSPTHLIKTRGQQVTLRCSSQSGHNTVSWYQQALGQGPQFIFQYYREEENGRGNFPPRFSGLQFPNYSSELNVNALELDDSALYLCASSALLGAFNYGYTFGSGTRLTVV.